These T cell receptor beta chains were read from a single sample in a study of T cells in Graves' hyperthyroidism and ophthalmopathy. A single record per CDR3 protein comes from TCRdb applying MiXCR to the multiplex PCR reads. The table has 500,000 to 700,000 distinct CDR3 sequences, 16% seen once. The sample comprised blood. These receptors were collected from a woman in her late teens or twenties with Graves' hyperthyroidism. CDR3s include the opening cysteine and the closing phenylalanine or tryptophan. Each record gives: clone size, D gene, J gene, V gene, CDR3 protein, CDR3 DNA. D genes are given only for firm matches. Rows give clone size only sometimes, using once, few, many, or a class for an expanded clone.

>many|TRBD1|TRBJ2-5|TRBV20-1
CSAGDRGQETQYF
TGCAGTGCTGGGGACAGGGGACAAGAGACCCAGTACTTC
>many|TRBD1|TRBJ2-7|TRBV11-2
CASSLEQGLSYEQYF
TGTGCCAGCAGCTTAGAACAGGGGCTTTCCTACGAGCAGTACTTC
>many|NA|TRBJ2-3|TRBV7-9
CASSLSGKGTQYF
TGTGCCAGCAGCTTAAGTGGGAAGGGTACGCAGTATTTT
>NA|NA|TRBJ1-1|TRBV6-2/TRBV6-3
CASSYSTESLNTEAFF
TGTGCCAGCAGTTACTCCACAGAGAGCCTGAACACTGAAGCTTTCTTT
>many|TRBD2|TRBJ2-3|TRBV20-1
CSAEGLAGEARTDTQYF
TGCAGTGCCGAGGGACTAGCGGGGGAAGCACGCACAGATACGCAGTATTTT
>few|NA|TRBJ2-1|TRBV15
CATSRDSKGQFF
TGTGCCACCAGCAGAGATAGTAAGGGGCAGTTCTTC
>many|NA|TRBJ1-1|TRBV10-3
CAISESRGTEAFF
TGTGCCATCAGTGAGTCCAGGGGCACTGAAGCTTTCTTT
>few|TRBD1|TRBJ2-5|TRBV7-2
CASRGTGSSTQYF
TGTGCCAGCAGAGGGACAGGGAGTTCCACCCAGTACTTC
>few|TRBD2|TRBJ2-2|TRBV7-9
CASSSKRGGTGELFF
TGTGCCAGCAGCTCCAAGCGGGGGGGGACCGGGGAGCTGTTTTTT
>many|NA|TRBJ1-2|TRBV4-3
CASSQDTGNYGYTF
TGCGCCAGCAGCCAAGATACAGGGAATTATGGCTACACCTTC
>NA|NA|TRBJ2-4|TRBV14
CASSQLSTAKNIQYF
TGTGCCAGCAGCCAACTCTCAACAGCCAAAAACATTCAGTACTTC
>NA|NA|TRBJ2-7|TRBV9
CASSSSLGFPYEQYF
TGTGCCAGCAGCTCCTCATTGGGCTTCCCCTACGAGCAGTACTTC
>many|TRBD1|TRBJ2-7|TRBV20-1
CSARPDRTSYEQYF
TGCAGTGCTAGACCGGACAGGACTTCCTACGAGCAGTACTTC
>NA|NA|TRBJ2-3|TRBV4-1
CASSREPDGVGTDTQYF
TGCGCCAGCAGCCGCGAACCGGACGGGGTGGGGACAGATACGCAGTATTTT
>many|NA|TRBJ2-1|TRBV27
CASRLGGGNEQFF
TGTGCCAGCCGGTTGGGGGGAGGCAATGAGCAGTTCTTC